A single sample is the source of the 21 T cell receptor beta chains below, sequenced in a study of CD8 T cells in Susac syndrome. Reverse transcription of roughly 0.5 to 1 ug RNA was performed with random hexamers. TCRdb processed the immunoSEQ multiplex PCR reads anew with MiXCR; each CDR3 protein has one entry. This table has 200,000 to 250,000 distinct CDR3 sequences, approximately 95% appearing once. The sequenced material came from CD4+ T cells from PBMCs. These receptors were collected from a human donor with multiple sclerosis.

The DNA of the CDR3 is TGTGCCAGCAGCGACGCCGCGACAATGAGCTCACCCCTCCACTTT. Protein product: CASSDAATMSSPLHF. This chain joins TRBV27 and TRBJ1-6; the D is unclear. Germline V gene data show CDR1 as MNHEY and CDR2 as SMNVEV (reference sequence). Trimming removed 6 bases from V and 10 bases from J, with 19 bases in between. There are 15 residues in the CDR3.

This sequence joins TRBV29-1 and TRBJ2-3; D not certain. Germline loops: CDR1 SQVTM, CDR2 ANQGSEA. V lost 4 bases to trimming and J lost 4 bases, with 12 bases between them. The CDR3 loop spans 13 amino acids. The CDR3 DNA is TGCAGCGTTGGTGCAGGATTGGCAGATACGCAGTATTTT. Translated, it gives CSVGAGLADTQYF.

This chain joins TRBV5-4 and TRBJ1-1, with 7 bases aligning to TRBD1. V shed 0 bases and J 2 bases; nucleotides not matched to a gene: 7. Germline values: CDR1 SGHNT, CDR2 YYREEE (reference sequence). The CDR3 contains 16 residues. The CDR3: CASSLAGQLGNTEAFF. CDR3 nucleotide sequence: TGTGCCAGCAGCTTGGCGGGACAGCTAGGAAACACTGAAGCTTTCTTT.

The genes are TRBV20-1 and TRBJ2-6; D gene ambiguous. V lost 1 base and J 0 bases, leaving 13 bases between the germline ends. From germline, CDR1 is DFQATT and CDR2 SNEGSKA (reference sequence). There are 17 residues in the CDR3. In DNA form, the CDR3 reads TGCAGTGCTAGAGCTGAAACCACGAGCTCTGGGGCCAACGTCCTGACTTTC. This sequence encodes CSARAETTSSGANVLTF.

The chain carries TRBV5-6 and TRBJ2-1; D is uncertain. The CDR3 totals 15 residues. V dropped 5 bases and J dropped 4 bases, with 16 bases sitting between them. CDR1 is SGHDT and CDR2 is YYEEEE in the germline V gene. The CDR3 protein is CASSLTAPPYNEQFF. In DNA, the CDR3 is TGTGCCAGCAGTCTTACGGCCCCCCCTTACAATGAGCAGTTCTTC. Together with reference TRBV5-6 and TRBJ2-1, the CDR3 gives the full variable domain: DAGVTQSPTHLIKTRGQQVTLRCSPKSGHDTVSWYQQALGQGPQFIFQYYEEEERQRGNFPDRFSGHQFPNYSSELNVNALLLGDSALYLCASSLTAPPYNEQFFGPGTRLTVL.

This chain joins TRBV29-1 and TRBJ1-2, with D unresolved. The ends were cut back, 3 bases at V and 6 bases at J, with 14 bases in the middle. Germline values: CDR1 SQVTM, CDR2 ANQGSEA. This CDR3 comprises 13 residues. CDR3 sequence reads: CSVERGPRDGYTF. The CDR3 bases are TGCAGCGTTGAGAGAGGGCCTAGGGATGGCTACACCTTC. The full variable domain, with the rest looked up from reference TRBV29-1 and TRBJ1-2, is SAVISQKPSRDICQRGTSLTIQCQVDSQVTMMFWYRQQPGQSLTLIATANQGSEATYESGFVIDKFPISRPNLTFSTLTVSNMSPEDSSIYLCSVERGPRDGYTFGSGTRLTVV.

The chain recombines TRBV23-1 with TRBJ2-3; D uncertain. TRBV23-1 is placed among ORFs of uncertain function. V gave up 3 bases and J gave up 2 bases, with 9 bases separating them. This CDR3 comprises 14 residues. The CDR3 DNA sequence: TGCGCCAGCAGTCACAGGTTCACCACAGATACGCAGTATTTT. It encodes CASSHRFTTDTQYF.

This chain joins TRBV20-1 and TRBJ2-1; the match to TRBD2 covers 13 bases. The CDR3 is 18 amino acids. Germline-derived CDR1 and CDR2 are DFQATT and SNEGSKA (reference sequence). V was pared by 3 bases and J by 0 bases, with 8 bases of the junction left unmatched. CDR3 region: CSASGTSGEPSSYNEQFF. CDR3 nucleotide sequence: TGCAGTGCTAGTGGGACTAGCGGGGAACCTAGCTCCTACAATGAGCAGTTCTTC.

The chain has TRBV29-1 and TRBJ1-2, with TRBD1 matching 7 bases. The CDR3 has 15 residues. V was clipped by 2 bases and J by 5 bases; unmatched bases: 11. Germline V gives CDR1 SQVTM, CDR2 ANQGSEA. In DNA form, the CDR3 reads TGCAGCGTTGAACGACAGGGAATAAGGACTTATGGCTACACCTTC. As protein: CSVERQGIRTYGYTF.

In its sample, this clonotype was seen once. V is TRBV11-3 and J is TRBJ2-5, with TRBD2 matching over 12 bases. V shed 3 bases and J 5 bases; nucleotides not matched to a gene: 7. Germline CDR1 reads SGHNT; CDR2 reads YENEEA. The CDR3 runs 16 residues. This CDR3 is CASSFGRTSGEETQYF. As DNA, the CDR3 is TGTGCCAGCAGCTTCGGCCGGACTAGCGGGGAGGAGACCCAGTACTTC.

This clonotype is a singleton in its sample. The rearrangement joins TRBV14 to TRBJ2-1; 14 bases match TRBD2. Germline assignment: CDR1 SGHDN and CDR2 FVKESK. There are 15 residues in the CDR3. With 4 bases clipped from V and 15 bases from J, the junction kept 11 bases outside the gene matches. The CDR3 is CASSPFPTSGGAGFF. The CDR3 nucleotides are TGTGCCAGCAGCCCCTTTCCGACTAGCGGGGGGGCCGGGTTCTTC.

The chain joins TRBV30 to TRBJ2-5, with 7 bases lining up with TRBD2. CDR1 and CDR2 from the germline V gene are GTSNPN and SVGIG (reference sequence). V gave up 0 bases and J gave up 5 bases; unmatched junction bases: 6. The CDR3 runs to 14 residues. CDR3 sequence (DNA): TGTGCCTGGAGTGTAGCGGGGAAACTGGAGACCCAGTACTTC. This translates into CAWSVAGKLETQYF.

The genes are TRBV3-1 and TRBJ2-4, with TRBD1 matching 9 bases. CDR1 LGHDT and CDR2 YNNKEL come from the germline V gene (reference sequence). This CDR3 is 16 amino acids long. Germline trimming cut 1 base from V and 3 bases from J; bases unmatched to any gene: 4. Written as DNA, the CDR3 is TGTGCCAGCAGCCAAGCCGCGACAGGGGGCAAAAACATTCAGTACTTC. Translated, it gives CASSQAATGGKNIQYF.

The J gene is TRBJ2-3, the V gene TRBV3-1; D is ambiguous. Germline-derived CDR1 and CDR2 are LGHDT and YNNKEL (reference sequence). This CDR3 has 13 residues. Trimming removed 0 bases at V and 8 bases at J, with 9 bases between. The CDR3 protein is CASSQEGSGTQYF. As DNA, the CDR3 is TGTGCCAGCAGCCAAGAAGGGTCCGGTACGCAGTATTTT.

The V gene is TRBV6-5, the J gene TRBJ1-6; no clear D gene. Germline V lookup: CDR1 MNHEY, CDR2 SVGAGI. V was shortened by 0 bases and J by 7 bases, with 16 bases between the two germline ends. The CDR3 has 17 residues. The CDR3: CASSYSMVRVKNSPLHF. CDR3 sequence (DNA): TGTGCCAGCAGTTACTCGATGGTGCGGGTTAAGAATTCACCCCTCCACTTT.

V and J are TRBV29-1 and TRBJ1-2; 7 nucleotides line up with TRBD1. V lost 4 bases and J lost 8; bases outside the gene matches: 7. In germline, CDR1 is SQVTM, CDR2 ANQGSEA. The CDR3 totals 12 residues. The CDR3 DNA reads as TGCAGCGTTGTACGACAGGGTCAAGGCTACACCTTC. Its protein is CSVVRQGQGYTF. Complete variable domain (other parts from reference TRBV29-1 and TRBJ1-2): SAVISQKPSRDICQRGTSLTIQCQVDSQVTMMFWYRQQPGQSLTLIATANQGSEATYESGFVIDKFPISRPNLTFSTLTVSNMSPEDSSIYLCSVVRQGQGYTFGSGTRLTVV.

J is TRBJ2-1 and V is TRBV7-2; the D is unclear. V shed 2 bases and J shed 7 bases, with 3 bases lying between them. Germline V gene sequence: CDR1 SGHTA, CDR2 FQGNSA. This CDR3 contains 11 residues. This CDR3 reads CASSLMNEQFF. DNA of the CDR3: TGTGCCAGCAGCTTAATGAATGAGCAGTTCTTC.

The CDR3 DNA reads as TGTGCCAGCACCCGGGGGGGGCTTTACAATGAGCAGTTCTTC. This encodes CASTRGGLYNEQFF. The chain is built from TRBV12-3 or TRBV12-4 and TRBJ2-1, with 8 bases fitting TRBD2. The CDR3 has 14 amino acids. Trimming cost V 7 bases and J 4 bases; bases outside gene matches: 6.

The chain combines TRBV5-4 with TRBJ2-1; TRBD2 is a possible D gene (6 bases). The CDR3 extends over 16 amino acids. CDR1 SGHNT and CDR2 YYREEE come from the germline V gene (reference sequence). Trimming removed 0 bases at V and 4 bases at J, with 14 bases between. In DNA form, the CDR3 reads TGTGCCAGCAGCTTGGCCGGGACTGGGCCTTACAATGAGCAGTTCTTC. Amino acid sequence: CASSLAGTGPYNEQFF. Full variable domain (rest looked up from reference TRBV5-4 and TRBJ2-1): ETGVTQSPTHLIKTRGQQVTLRCSSQSGHNTVSWYQQALGQGPQFIFQYYREEENGRGNFPPRFSGLQFPNYSSELNVNALELDDSALYLCASSLAGTGPYNEQFFGPGTRLTVL.

The V call is TRBV29-1, the J call TRBJ2-4; the match to TRBD1 covers 8 bases. V lost 4 bases, J lost 6 bases, and 14 bases stayed unmatched. The CDR3 has 16 amino acids. Germline loops: CDR1 SQVTM, CDR2 ANQGSEA. CDR3 nucleotides: TGCAGCGTTGGGTCTCTCCCTGGACAGGGCAGAAACATTCAGTACTTC. Protein: CSVGSLPGQGRNIQYF.

The rearrangement joins TRBV28 to TRBJ2-3; D may be TRBD2 (6 bases). The germline gives CDR1 MDHEN, CDR2 SYDVKM. V shed 7 bases and J shed 9 bases, with 20 bases lying between them. This CDR3 has 14 residues. This chain's CDR3 is CASTSGGKLETQYF. The CDR3 DNA follows: TGTGCCAGCACCTCAGGCGGGAAACTGGAAACGCAGTATTTT.